This passage covers 8 T cell receptor beta chains from one sample sequenced in a study of graft-versus-host responses after intestinal transplantation. Sequencing was performed with immunoSEQ multiplex PCR; in TCRdb, only in-frame clones are kept and a portion is missing. The table records about 100,000 clones, roughly 87% of them present only once. These receptors' antigens are unknown. Sequenced material: unstimulated CD4+ T cells sorted from spleen or lymph node cells, taken before transplant. The source is a human donor who was the organ donor for an intestinal transplant.

The chain carries TRBV19 and TRBJ2-3; 11 nucleotides agree with TRBD2. The length of the CDR3 is 17 residues. Trimming at V came to 3 bases and at J to 1 base, leaving 6 bases not matched to a gene. Germline values: CDR1 LNHDA, CDR2 SQIVND (reference sequence). CDR3 nucleotide sequence: TGTGCCAGTAGTATGTCTAGCGGGAGGATCGGCACAGATACGCAGTATTTT. It encodes CASSMSSGRIGTDTQYF.

The DNA for the CDR3 is TGTGCCAGCAGCCCAAGACTCAACACTGAAGCTTTCTTT. This sequence encodes CASSPRLNTEAFF. The chain uses TRBV9 and TRBJ1-1; no reliable D call. The germline V and J ends were trimmed by 4 bases and 2 bases, with 9 bases remaining between them. Germline V gene lookup returns CDR1 SGDLS and CDR2 YYNGEE. The CDR3 spans 13 residues.

V usage is TRBV6-6 and J usage is TRBJ2-3, with 7 bases that match TRBD1. From germline, CDR1 is MNHNY and CDR2 SVGAGI (reference sequence). The CDR3 contains 14 residues. With V trimmed by 7 bases and J by 2 bases, 6 bases remained unmatched. The CDR3 loop reads CASTPGGVTDTQYF. CDR3 DNA: TGTGCCAGCACCCCAGGGGGAGTCACAGATACGCAGTATTTT.

The rearrangement links TRBV5-4 to TRBJ2-5; D is tentatively TRBD1 or TRBD2 (5 bases each). The CDR3 length is 14 residues. Germline assignment: CDR1 SGHNT and CDR2 YYREEE (reference sequence). V was pared by 0 bases and J by 5 bases, with 11 bases between. This chain's CDR3 is CASSLDRGRETQYF. In DNA, the CDR3 is TGTGCCAGCAGCTTGGATCGGGGCCGGGAGACCCAGTACTTC.

The V call is TRBV2, the J call TRBJ2-1; 9 bases match TRBD2. The CDR3 is 16 amino acids. CDR1 and CDR2 from the germline V gene are SNHLY and FYNNEI. V shed 1 base and J 3 bases; nucleotides not matched to a gene: 4. CDR3 nucleotides: TGTGCCAGCAGTGAAGGTGGGACTAGCCTCTACAATGAGCAGTTCTTC. Translated, it gives CASSEGGTSLYNEQFF.

This chain joins TRBV9 and TRBJ2-1, with no clear D. V shed 0 bases and J shed 6 bases, with 16 bases lying between them. The germline V gene encodes CDR1 SGDLS and CDR2 YYNGEE. The CDR3 is made up of 16 amino acids. The CDR3 protein is CASSVGSSPSSNEQFF. CDR3 bases: TGTGCCAGCAGCGTAGGTTCCAGCCCCTCCAGCAATGAGCAGTTCTTC.

J is TRBJ2-1 and V is TRBV7-3; maybe TRBD2 (5 bases). CDR3 length: 16 amino acids. V lost 1 base, J lost 2 bases, and 12 bases lay in between. Germline V gene data show CDR1 as SGHTA and CDR2 as FQGTGA. For the CDR3, the DNA is TGTGCCAGCAGCTTAAACGCGGGTGCGGCCTACAATGAGCAGTTCTTC. Translated, it gives CASSLNAGAAYNEQFF.

The chain couples TRBV21-1 to TRBJ1-6. TRBV21-1 is annotated as a pseudogene. The CDR3 covers 18 residues. The CDR3 spells CASRADLLHIHHNSPLHF. The CDR3 coding sequence is TGTGCCAGCAGAGCGGATTTGCTACACATACATCATAATTCACCCCTCCACTTT.